What follows is one T cell receptor beta chain and its context. At one end, the junction sequence differs from germline, possibly due to a read error. Germline CDR1 and CDR2: SSHAT and FNYEAQ (reference sequence). This CDR3 spans 13 amino acids. The sample comes from a study of early stage breast cancer tumors. Clones were read by immunoSEQ multiplex PCR, and TCRdb kept only the in-frame ones, dropping some. The data hold more than 55,000 clones, with 65% to 80% observed a single time. The chain links TRBV7-7 to TRBJ1-1; D gene unclear. Sequencing was done on a sample of blood. This clonotype originated in a person in their thirties with breast cancer. The CDR3 DNA sequence: TGTGCTAGCAGCCAGTCGGGGAACACTGAAGCTTTCTTT. It translates to CASSQSGNTEAFF.